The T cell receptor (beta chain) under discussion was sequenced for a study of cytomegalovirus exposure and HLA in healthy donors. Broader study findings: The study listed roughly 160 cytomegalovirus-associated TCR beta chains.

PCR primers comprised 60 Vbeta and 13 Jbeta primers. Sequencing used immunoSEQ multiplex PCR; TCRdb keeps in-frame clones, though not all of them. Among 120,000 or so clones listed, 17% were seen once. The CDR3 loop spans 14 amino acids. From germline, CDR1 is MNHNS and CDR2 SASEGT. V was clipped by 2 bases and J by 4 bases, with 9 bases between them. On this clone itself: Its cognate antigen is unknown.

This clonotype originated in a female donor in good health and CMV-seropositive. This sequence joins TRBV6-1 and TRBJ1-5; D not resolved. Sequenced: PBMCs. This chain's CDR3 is CASSELFPNQPQHF. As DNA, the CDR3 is TGTGCCAGCAGTGAACTCTTCCCGAATCAGCCCCAGCATTTT.